Listed here are 16 T cell receptor beta chains from one sample, sequenced in a study of OX40 agonist ivuxolimab in advanced cancers. The method was immunoSEQ multiplex PCR; TCRdb's version includes in-frame clones alone and lacks a portion of them. The sample comprises tens of thousands of clones, approximately 80% of which are singletons, and approximately 15% rests with the top ten. Sequences were derived from CD4+ or CD8+ T cells sorted from blood, sampled in a trial of the OX40 agonist ivuxolimab. The source is an adult with an advanced solid tumor such as melanoma, head and neck, liver or kidney cancer.

The chain uses TRBV7-9 and TRBJ2-3; 8 nucleotides align to TRBD1. After removal of 8 bases from V and 6 bases from J, the junction contained 16 bases not matched to a gene. From germline, CDR1 is SEHNR and CDR2 FQNEAQ (reference sequence). This CDR3 spans 16 amino acids. CDR3 loop: CASGYRGARAYDTQYF. In nucleotides, the CDR3 is TGTGCCAGCGGCTACAGGGGGGCGCGAGCCTACGATACGCAGTATTTT.

The chain links TRBV29-1 to TRBJ2-2; 9 positions agree with TRBD2. V was pared by 5 bases and J by 3 bases, with 7 bases of the junction left unmatched. The germline V gene encodes CDR1 SQVTM and CDR2 ANQGSEA. The CDR3 is 15 amino acids. In DNA form, the CDR3 reads TGCAGCGTTACAAAAGCGGGGGGACACACCGGGGAGCTGTTTTTT. This sequence encodes CSVTKAGGHTGELFF.

CDR3 sequence (DNA): TGTGCCAGCAGCGTGTCCGGGACACCAAACTACGAGCAGTACTTC. It specifies CASSVSGTPNYEQYF. This chain connects TRBV9 to TRBJ2-7; possibly TRBD1 for D (6 bases). Germline assignment: CDR1 SGDLS and CDR2 YYNGEE. V was shortened by 2 bases and J by 3 bases, with 15 bases between the two germline ends. This CDR3 is built from 15 residues.

The chain is built from TRBV7-6 and TRBJ2-7; D could derive from TRBD1 or TRBD2 (5 bases each). V lost 5 bases and J 4 bases, leaving 9 bases between the germline ends. Germline lookup yields CDR1 SGHVS and CDR2 FNYEAQ. The CDR3 has 12 amino acids. The CDR3 here is CASSMGPYEQYF. CDR3 DNA: TGTGCCAGCAGCATGGGACCTTACGAGCAGTACTTC.

This clone is medium-sized in the sample. The chain links TRBV7-6 to TRBJ1-6; D gene unclear. Trimming took 1 base from V and 7 from J, leaving 8 bases between them. The length of the CDR3 is 14 residues. Germline V gene sequence: CDR1 SGHVS, CDR2 FNYEAQ. The DNA of the CDR3 is TGTGCCAGCAGCTTAGGGGGAACCAATTCACCCCTCCACTTT. Protein product: CASSLGGTNSPLHF.

This clone was seen only a few times. The V call is TRBV2, the J call TRBJ1-2; D is undetermined. CDR1 SNHLY and CDR2 FYNNEI come from the germline V gene. With 2 bases removed from V and 6 bases from J, the gap between germline ends came to 7 bases. This CDR3 is 12 amino acids long. The CDR3 region is CASSEQDNGYTF. Written as DNA, the CDR3 is TGTGCCAGCAGTGAACAGGATAATGGCTACACCTTC.

The V call is TRBV9, the J call TRBJ1-1; D not certain. Germline values: CDR1 SGDLS, CDR2 YYNGEE. CDR3 length: 14 amino acids. V lost 4 bases, J lost 4 bases, and 14 bases lay in between. This CDR3 reads CASSTTPRGTEAFF. CDR3 coding DNA: TGTGCCAGCAGCACTACCCCGCGAGGCACTGAAGCTTTCTTT.

The chain joins TRBV19 to TRBJ2-7, with D perhaps TRBD1 (8 bases). Germline V gene data show CDR1 as LNHDA and CDR2 as SQIVND (reference sequence). V was trimmed by 0 bases and J by 2 bases, leaving 20 bases between them. CDR3 length equals 18 residues. This CDR3 reads CASSIEGGTGGHPYEQYF. The CDR3 DNA reads as TGTGCCAGTAGTATAGAGGGGGGGACAGGCGGCCACCCCTACGAGCAGTACTTC.

V and J are TRBV7-9 and TRBJ1-3, with a weak D call TRBD1 (5 bases). V was trimmed by 1 base and J by 3 bases, leaving 13 bases between them. In germline, CDR1 is SEHNR, CDR2 FQNEAQ (reference sequence). The CDR3 totals 16 residues. The CDR3 nucleotides read TGTGCCAGCAGCTTAGGCTCAGGGAGAAATGGAAACACCATATATTTT. Translated: CASSLGSGRNGNTIYF.

The chain has TRBV7-8 and TRBJ1-5, with a tentative D call TRBD1 (6 bases). V lost 2 bases and J 3 bases, leaving 8 bases between the germline ends. Germline-derived CDR1 and CDR2 are SGHVS and FQNEAQ. CDR3 length: 14 residues. The CDR3, as DNA: TGTGCCAGCAGCTTACAGGGGACCAATCAGCCCCAGCATTTT. Its protein product is CASSLQGTNQPQHF.

The chain is built from TRBV6-6 and TRBJ2-1, with 8 bases that match TRBD2. The CDR3 length is 15 residues. The ends lost 5 bases at V and 3 bases at J; junction bases unmatched: 6. Germline loops: CDR1 MNHNY, CDR2 SVGAGI (reference sequence). CDR3 nucleotides: TGTGCCAGCAGTCCGCTAGCGGGCCACTACAATGAGCAGTTCTTC. Encoded protein: CASSPLAGHYNEQFF.

The rearrangement links TRBV4-1 to TRBJ1-2; possible D gene TRBD1, 6 bases. The CDR3 runs to 13 residues. Germline CDR1 MGHRA, CDR2 YSYEKL. Trimming took 2 bases from V and 5 from J, leaving 9 bases between them. CDR3 loop: CASSQKGGYGYTF. Here the CDR3 DNA reads TGCGCCAGCAGCCAAAAGGGGGGGTATGGCTACACCTTC.

The chain uses TRBV5-6 and TRBJ1-4, with 10 positions matching TRBD1. Looked up from germline, CDR1 is SGHDT and CDR2 is YYEEEE. With V trimmed by 2 bases and J by 4 bases, 8 bases remained unmatched. The CDR3 is 17 amino acids. The CDR3 DNA reads TGTGCCAGCAGCTTAAACCCGGGACAGGGGTATAATGAAAAACTGTTTTTT. Its translation: CASSLNPGQGYNEKLFF.

V usage is TRBV7-8 and J usage is TRBJ1-3, with 7 bases matching TRBD1. Germline V gives CDR1 SGHVS, CDR2 FQNEAQ. V dropped 5 bases and J dropped 0; count of bases not matched to a gene: 4. The CDR3 spans 15 residues. The CDR3 sequence: CASSRQGFSGNTIYF. The CDR3 DNA is TGTGCCAGCAGCCGACAGGGATTCTCTGGAAACACCATATATTTT.

This clone was found a few times. This sequence joins TRBV9 and TRBJ2-5, with TRBD1 identical over 11 bases. The germline CDR1 and CDR2 sequences are SGDLS and YYNGEE. The CDR3 has 15 amino acids. V shed 3 bases, J shed 5 bases, and the junction held 6 bases outside the gene matches. The DNA for the CDR3 is TGTGCCAGCAGCGGAGGGTGGACAGGGGGCGAGACCCAGTACTTC. It is translated as CASSGGWTGGETQYF.

The chain joins TRBV9 to TRBJ1-1; 11 bases map to TRBD1. Trimming at V came to 4 bases and at J to 1 base, leaving 3 bases not matched to a gene. The CDR3 contains 15 residues. Per germline, CDR1 SGDLS and CDR2 YYNGEE. The CDR3 sequence: CASSTGQGANTEAFF. CDR3 DNA: TGTGCCAGCAGCACTGGACAGGGGGCGAACACTGAAGCTTTCTTT.